This T cell receptor (beta chain) was obtained from a study of cytomegalovirus exposure and HLA in healthy donors. The table came from immunoSEQ multiplex PCR; TCRdb's copy has only in-frame clones and leaves some out. The table records 200,000 or so clones, around 84% of them present only once. Study results and limitations: Most TCR sequences were rare, but some public TCRs occurred in many donors. There were around 160 TCR beta chains listed as cytomegalovirus-associated.

As to this clone: Its antigen is unknown. Other DNA sequences from this sample encode an identical CDR3 as well.

The CDR3 extends over 12 amino acids. CDR1 and CDR2 from the germline V gene are SQVTM and ANQGSEA. The V gene lost 4 bases and the J gene lost 1 base, with 5 bases spanning the gap. The chain carries TRBV29-1 and TRBJ1-5; D remains ambiguous. This TCR was sampled from a man aged 18 to 30 in good health and CMV-seropositive. The sample consisted of PBMCs. In DNA, the CDR3 is TGCAGCGTTGGAGGGAGCAATCAGCCCCAGCATTTT. It is translated as CSVGGSNQPQHF.